The 18 T cell receptor beta chains below were found in one sample sequenced in a study of blood T cell repertoires in COVID-19. The repertoire was sequenced with immunoSEQ multiplex PCR; TCRdb's copy has only in-frame clones and lacks some. The sample lists roughly 260,000 clones; around 82% were seen once. Material for sequencing was peripheral blood. The receptors derive from a woman of 80 years or more with active or convalescent COVID-19.

The chain has TRBV13 and TRBJ2-3, with a tentative D call TRBD2 (6 bases). Germline V gene sequence: CDR1 PRHDT, CDR2 FYEKMQ (reference sequence). Trimming removed 4 bases from V and 2 bases from J, with 10 bases in between. The CDR3 extends over 14 amino acids. The CDR3 region has the DNA TGTGCCAGCAGCTACGGGGGTTACACAGATACGCAGTATTTT. Translated, it gives CASSYGGYTDTQYF.

The chain links TRBV2 to TRBJ1-2; 9 nucleotides line up with TRBD1. Germline V gene lookup returns CDR1 SNHLY and CDR2 FYNNEI. The CDR3 is 14 residues long. The ends lost 8 bases at V and 6 bases at J; junction bases unmatched: 10. In DNA, the CDR3 is TGTGCCAGCGAAAATCAGGGACAGGGAGATGGCTACACCTTC. Translated: CASENQGQGDGYTF.

The V and J genes are TRBV6-4 and TRBJ1-6; a weak D match, TRBD1 (5 bases). CDR1 is MRHNA, CDR2 SNTAGT, per germline. The V gene lost 3 bases and the J gene lost 9 bases, with 15 bases spanning the gap. CDR3 length equals 15 residues. In DNA, the CDR3 is TGTGCCAGCAGTGAAATGCTAGCGGGGGGTTCACCCCTCCACTTT. Protein sequence: CASSEMLAGGSPLHF.

This clone was counted between two and nine times. The rearrangement uses TRBV6-6 and TRBJ2-7; no definite D call. With 6 bases removed from V and 2 bases from J, the gap between germline ends came to 14 bases. The germline V gene has CDR1 MNHNY and CDR2 SVGAGI (reference sequence). The CDR3 extends over 14 amino acids. The chain's CDR3 is CASRTSGSTYEQYF. CDR3 nucleotide sequence: TGTGCCAGCAGGACCTCAGGATCTACCTACGAGCAGTACTTC.

In its sample, this clone was seen once. The chain employs TRBV6-2 or TRBV6-3 and TRBJ1-5; D gene unclear. Germline V gene data show CDR1 as MNHEY and CDR2 as SVGEGT. The CDR3 covers 13 residues. Trimming stripped 2 bases from V and 1 base from J, with 3 bases between. Here the CDR3 DNA reads TGTGCCAGCAGTTACGGCAGCAATCAGCCCCAGCATTTT. Translating it yields CASSYGSNQPQHF.

In this sample, this clone turned up once. The gene calls are TRBV28 and TRBJ2-7; TRBD2 might be the D (6 bases). The V gene's germline CDR1 is MDHEN and CDR2 SYDVKM. CDR3 length: 15 amino acids. V shed 11 bases and J shed 1 base, with 21 bases lying between them. For the CDR3, the DNA is TGTGCCGGATCTTCCCATAGCGGACCGTCCTACGAGCAGTACTTC. Translating it yields CAGSSHSGPSYEQYF.

This chain connects TRBV18 to TRBJ2-2, with 11 bases lining up with TRBD2. The length of the CDR3 is 18 residues. V dropped 0 bases and J dropped 5; count of bases not matched to a gene: 8. Per the germline V gene, CDR1 is KGHSH and CDR2 is LQKENI. CDR3 protein: CASSPPNRGTSGTGELFF. The CDR3 DNA reads TGTGCCAGCTCACCACCCAATCGTGGGACTAGCGGAACCGGGGAGCTGTTTTTT.

The rearrangement uses TRBV7-9 and TRBJ1-4, with 8 bases identical to TRBD1. Germline V lookup: CDR1 SEHNR, CDR2 FQNEAQ (reference sequence). The junction had 2 bases not matched to a gene; V was cut back by 0 bases and J by 8 bases. The CDR3 runs 14 residues. The CDR3 nucleotides read TGTGCCAGCAGCTTAGCCGGACAGGGCGAAAAACTGTTTTTT. Encoded protein: CASSLAGQGEKLFF.

The chain employs TRBV6-5 and TRBJ1-2; D ambiguous. Germline CDR1 reads MNHEY; CDR2 reads SVGAGI. The V end lost 6 bases, the J end lost 1 base, and 9 bases lay between the germline ends. CDR3 length: 13 residues. CDR3 bases: TGTGCCAGCAGGGTCGGGTTTAACTATGGCTACACCTTC. It translates to CASRVGFNYGYTF.

This chain connects TRBV5-1 to TRBJ2-7; 8 bases are shared with TRBD2. This CDR3 has 16 amino acids. The trim removed 3 bases at V and 0 bases at J, leaving 8 bases unmatched. Germline lookup yields CDR1 SGHRS and CDR2 YFSETQ. CDR3 bases: TGCGCCAGCAGCTCCCCGGGAGGGGCGCCCTCCTACGAGCAGTACTTC. Its translation: CASSSPGGAPSYEQYF.

V is TRBV18 and J is TRBJ1-1, with TRBD1 matching over 7 bases. CDR3 length: 13 amino acids. The germline V gene encodes CDR1 KGHSH and CDR2 LQKENI. Trimming at V came to 3 bases and at J to 3 bases, leaving 1 base not matched to a gene. The CDR3 reads CASSPTGYTEAFF. The CDR3, as DNA: TGTGCCAGCTCACCGACAGGGTACACTGAAGCTTTCTTT.

The rearrangement uses TRBV7-2 and TRBJ1-1; 9 nucleotides line up with TRBD1. The CDR3 covers 19 residues. V was clipped by 4 bases and J by 1 base; unmatched bases: 16. Germline V gene lookup returns CDR1 SGHTA and CDR2 FQGNSA. CDR3 sequence: CASSSHRGPNPNWNTEAFF. CDR3 sequence (DNA): TGTGCCAGCAGCTCCCACAGGGGGCCCAACCCGAATTGGAACACTGAAGCTTTCTTT.

V and J are TRBV5-3 and TRBJ1-2, with TRBD1 as a possible D gene (5 bases). TRBV5-3 is identified as an open reading frame with a role that is uncertain. Deletions cut 2 bases from V and 5 bases from J, with 19 bases between. CDR3 length equals 16 residues. This CDR3 is CARSFGHGPSLYGYTF. For the CDR3, the DNA is TGTGCCAGAAGCTTTGGACACGGGCCCTCTCTTTATGGCTACACCTTC.

This clone is a singleton in its sample. The genes are TRBV11-3 and TRBJ2-3, with 7 positions matching TRBD1. Germline V gene data show CDR1 as SGHNT and CDR2 as YENEEA. The CDR3 is 13 residues long. V shed 5 bases and J 9 bases; nucleotides not matched to a gene: 8. The CDR3 DNA reads TGTGCCAGCAGCAAGCAGGGGGAGCAGACGCAGTATTTT. Protein: CASSKQGEQTQYF.

The V gene is TRBV6-5, the J gene TRBJ1-1; TRBD1 aligns across 7 bases. V lost 6 bases, J lost 5 bases, and 9 bases stayed unmatched. The CDR3 spans 14 residues. Germline-derived CDR1 and CDR2 are MNHEY and SVGAGI. CDR3 DNA: TGTGCCAGCAGATGGACAGGAGGGGGGACTGAAGCTTTCTTT. Translating gives CASRWTGGGTEAFF.

The V call is TRBV4-2, the J call TRBJ1-1, with D possibly TRBD1 on 6 matching bases. This CDR3 has 16 amino acids. Trimming shortened V by 1 base and J by 5 bases, and 17 bases separated the two germline ends. CDR1 LGHNA and CDR2 YNFKEQ come from the germline V gene. The CDR3, as DNA: TGTGCCAGCAGCCAAGTGTCAGGGGTCTCAGTAACTGAAGCTTTCTTT. Its protein product is CASSQVSGVSVTEAFF.

The V and J genes are TRBV30 and TRBJ1-3, with TRBD1 matching over 7 bases. This CDR3 comprises 14 residues. Germline V gene lookup returns CDR1 GTSNPN and CDR2 SVGIG (reference sequence). V gave up 4 bases and J gave up 3 bases; unmatched junction bases: 6. In nucleotides, the CDR3 is TGTGCCTGGACTCAGACAGGGAATGGAAACACCATATATTTT. It codes for CAWTQTGNGNTIYF.

Note on this clone: Other DNA sequences from this sample encode an identical CDR3 as well. The chain couples TRBV3-1 (or the pseudogene TRBV3-2) to TRBJ2-7; tentative D call: TRBD2 (6 bases). This CDR3 is 13 amino acids long. Trimming removed 4 bases from V and 4 bases from J, with 11 bases in between. Germline loops: CDR1 LGHDT, CDR2 YNNKEL (reference sequence). The CDR3 loop reads CASSPGTQYEQYF. DNA for the CDR3: TGTGCCAGCAGCCCCGGGACTCAGTACGAGCAGTACTTC.